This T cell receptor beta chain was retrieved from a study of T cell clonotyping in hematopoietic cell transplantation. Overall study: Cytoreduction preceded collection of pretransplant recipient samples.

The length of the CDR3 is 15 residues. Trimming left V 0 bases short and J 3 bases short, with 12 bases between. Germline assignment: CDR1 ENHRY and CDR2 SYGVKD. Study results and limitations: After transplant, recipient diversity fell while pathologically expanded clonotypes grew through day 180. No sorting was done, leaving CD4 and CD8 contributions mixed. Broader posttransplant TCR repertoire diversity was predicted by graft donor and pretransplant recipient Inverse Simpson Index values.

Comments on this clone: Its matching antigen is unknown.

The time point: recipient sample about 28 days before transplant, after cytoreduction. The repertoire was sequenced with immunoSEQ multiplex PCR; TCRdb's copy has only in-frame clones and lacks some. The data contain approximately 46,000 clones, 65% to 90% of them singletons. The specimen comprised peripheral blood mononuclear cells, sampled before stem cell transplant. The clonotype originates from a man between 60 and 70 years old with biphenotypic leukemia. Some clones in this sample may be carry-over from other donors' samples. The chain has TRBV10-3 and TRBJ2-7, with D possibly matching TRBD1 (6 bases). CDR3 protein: CAISESTGRIYEQYF. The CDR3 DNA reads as TGTGCCATCAGTGAGTCGACAGGACGAATCTACGAGCAGTACTTC.